This entry describes one TCR beta chain. Only a few counts were recorded for this clonotype. Its antigen has not been determined. No much larger clone is present one base from it, and per-base qualities are unavailable. Library prep was done by RT-PCR. The instrument was a NextSeq 550. Through fastp at Q25 and MiXCR, TCRdb rebuilt clones from the public reads, retaining in-frame beta chains. Records with the same CDR3 protein are collapsed into one entry carrying the most frequent genes and DNA. The sample table shows 900,000 to 1,000,000 distinct CDR3 sequences, and more than 15% are seen once. Roughly 6% of the sample belongs to the ten largest clones. The data were obtained in a study of patients and donors after allogeneic stem cell transplantation (dated by TCRdb to the early 2020s). CDR1 DFQATT and CDR2 SNEGSKA are derived from the germline V gene (reference sequence). The CDR3 goes from the cysteine to the phenylalanine over 13 residues. Only the CDR3 DNA is retained, 39 bases long and in frame from the first base. V is reduced by 3 bases and J by 2 bases, leaving a spacing of 10 bases between them.

The sample consisted of blood, either unsorted or a sorted T cell fraction (not recorded which). The receptor was isolated from a human donor who was either an allogeneic HSCT recipient or a stem cell or donor lymphocyte infusion donor (not recorded which). It is not recorded whose cells these are; they may come from a transplant donor. The sequence is built from TRBV20-1 and TRBJ1-1; no D segment can be confidently identified. The CDR3 protein sequence reads: CSARPVLNTEAFF. At the DNA level, the sequence is TGCAGTGCTAGGCCAGTCCTAAACACTGAAGCTTTCTTT.